This T cell receptor beta chain was found in a study of blood T cell repertoires in COVID-19. Across the whole study: COVID-19 samples, acute and convalescent, were from the United States, Italy and Spain. The cDNA or gDNA used as material had been derived from T cells, B-cell-depleted T cells, or PBMCs.

Original methodology: Reference gene primer amplification gave nucleated cell count estimates. This table comes from immunoSEQ multiplex PCR, and its TCRdb copy is limited to in-frame clones, with some not included. V, J and clone size reflect that table, while D and trimming were determined from the DNA. The data show about 280,000 clones, 65% to 90% seen once. The length of the CDR3 is 16 residues. J lost 3 bases, V lost 6 bases, and 11 bases had no gene match. CDR1 is MNHNY and CDR2 is SVGAGI in the germline V gene (reference sequence). This clonotype was sampled from a human donor in a cohort sampled during active COVID-19. The J gene is TRBJ2-5, the V gene TRBV6-6, with 9 bases matching TRBD1. The sequenced material came from peripheral blood. Here the CDR3 DNA reads TGTGCCAGCAGCCCCACGGGACAGGGTGACAAAGAGACCCAGTACTTC. It yields the protein CASSPTGQGDKETQYF.